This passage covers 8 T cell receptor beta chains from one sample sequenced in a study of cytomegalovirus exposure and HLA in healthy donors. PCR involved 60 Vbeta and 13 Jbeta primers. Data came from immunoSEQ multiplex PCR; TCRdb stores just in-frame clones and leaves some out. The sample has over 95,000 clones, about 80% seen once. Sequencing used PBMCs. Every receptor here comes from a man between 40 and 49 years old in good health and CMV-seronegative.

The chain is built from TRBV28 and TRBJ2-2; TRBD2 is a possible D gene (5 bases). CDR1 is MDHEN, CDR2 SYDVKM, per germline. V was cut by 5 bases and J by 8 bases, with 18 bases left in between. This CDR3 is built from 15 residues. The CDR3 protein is CASSPRGIIAGELFF. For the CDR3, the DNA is TGTGCCAGCAGTCCCCGGGGTATAATAGCGGGGGAGCTGTTTTTT.

CDR3: CASSLSADRGGYF. The CDR3 DNA reads as TGTGCCAGCAGTTTGTCTGCCGACAGGGGAGGGTACTTC. The rearrangement joins TRBV27 to TRBJ2-7; TRBD1 agrees at 8 bases. The CDR3 has 13 residues. Per germline, CDR1 MNHEY and CDR2 SMNVEV (reference sequence). The V gene end was trimmed by 3 bases and the J gene end by 12 bases; junction bases not matched to a gene: 10.

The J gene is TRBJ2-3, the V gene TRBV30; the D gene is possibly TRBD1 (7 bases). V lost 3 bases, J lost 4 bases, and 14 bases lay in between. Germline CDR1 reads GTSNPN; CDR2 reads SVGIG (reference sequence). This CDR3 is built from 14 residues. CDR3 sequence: CAWREGAMSDTQYF. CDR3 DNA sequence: TGTGCCTGGAGGGAGGGGGCGATGTCAGATACGCAGTATTTT.

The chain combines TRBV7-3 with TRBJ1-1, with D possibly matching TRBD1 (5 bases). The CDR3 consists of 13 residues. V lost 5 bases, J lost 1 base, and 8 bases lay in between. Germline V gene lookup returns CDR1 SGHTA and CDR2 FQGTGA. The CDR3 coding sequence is TGTGCCAGCAGCCAAGGGGCGAACACTGAAGCTTTCTTT. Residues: CASSQGANTEAFF.

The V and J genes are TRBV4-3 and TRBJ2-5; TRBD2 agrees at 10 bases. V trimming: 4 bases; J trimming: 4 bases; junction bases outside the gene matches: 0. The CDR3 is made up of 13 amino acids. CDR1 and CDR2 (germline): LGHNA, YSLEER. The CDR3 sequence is CASSPSGRETQYF. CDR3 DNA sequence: TGCGCCAGCAGCCCTAGCGGGAGAGAGACCCAGTACTTC.

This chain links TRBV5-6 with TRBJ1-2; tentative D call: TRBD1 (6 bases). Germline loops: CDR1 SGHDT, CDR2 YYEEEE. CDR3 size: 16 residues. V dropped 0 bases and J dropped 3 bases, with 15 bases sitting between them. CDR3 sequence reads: CASSLDWGTFDYGYTF. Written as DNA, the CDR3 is TGTGCCAGCAGCTTGGACTGGGGGACATTTGACTATGGCTACACCTTC. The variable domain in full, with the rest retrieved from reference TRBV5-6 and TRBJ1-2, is DAGVTQSPTHLIKTRGQQVTLRCSPKSGHDTVSWYQQALGQGPQFIFQYYEEEERQRGNFPDRFSGHQFPNYSSELNVNALLLGDSALYLCASSLDWGTFDYGYTFGSGTRLTVV.

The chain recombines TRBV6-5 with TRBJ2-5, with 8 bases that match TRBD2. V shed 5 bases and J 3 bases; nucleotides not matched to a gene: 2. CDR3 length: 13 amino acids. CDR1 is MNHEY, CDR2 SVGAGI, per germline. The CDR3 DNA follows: TGTGCCAGCAGTAGCGGGGGAGAAGAGACCCAGTACTTC. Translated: CASSSGGEETQYF.

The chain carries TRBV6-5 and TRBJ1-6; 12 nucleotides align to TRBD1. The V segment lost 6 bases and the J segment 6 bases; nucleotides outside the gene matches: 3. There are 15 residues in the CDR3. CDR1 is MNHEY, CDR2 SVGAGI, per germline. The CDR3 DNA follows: TGTGCCAGCAGCCGGGACAGGGGGCCTAATTCACCCCTCCACTTT. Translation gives CASSRDRGPNSPLHF.